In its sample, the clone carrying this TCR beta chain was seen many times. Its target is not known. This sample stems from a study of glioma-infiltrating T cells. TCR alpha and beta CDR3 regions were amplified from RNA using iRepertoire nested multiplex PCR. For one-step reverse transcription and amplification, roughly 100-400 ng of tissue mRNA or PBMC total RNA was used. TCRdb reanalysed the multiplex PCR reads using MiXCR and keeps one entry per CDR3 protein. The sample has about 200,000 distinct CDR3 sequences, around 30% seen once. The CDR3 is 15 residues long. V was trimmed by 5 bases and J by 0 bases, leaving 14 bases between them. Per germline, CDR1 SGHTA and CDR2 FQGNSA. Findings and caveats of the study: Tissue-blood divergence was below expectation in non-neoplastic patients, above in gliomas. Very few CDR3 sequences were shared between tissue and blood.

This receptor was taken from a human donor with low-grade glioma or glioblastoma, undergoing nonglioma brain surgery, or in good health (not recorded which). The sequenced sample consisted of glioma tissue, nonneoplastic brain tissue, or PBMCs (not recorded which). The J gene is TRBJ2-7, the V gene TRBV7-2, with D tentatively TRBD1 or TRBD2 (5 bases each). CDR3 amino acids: CASSPQRGASYEQYF. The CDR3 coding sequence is TGTGCCAGCAGCCCTCAAAGGGGAGCCTCCTACGAGCAGTACTTC.